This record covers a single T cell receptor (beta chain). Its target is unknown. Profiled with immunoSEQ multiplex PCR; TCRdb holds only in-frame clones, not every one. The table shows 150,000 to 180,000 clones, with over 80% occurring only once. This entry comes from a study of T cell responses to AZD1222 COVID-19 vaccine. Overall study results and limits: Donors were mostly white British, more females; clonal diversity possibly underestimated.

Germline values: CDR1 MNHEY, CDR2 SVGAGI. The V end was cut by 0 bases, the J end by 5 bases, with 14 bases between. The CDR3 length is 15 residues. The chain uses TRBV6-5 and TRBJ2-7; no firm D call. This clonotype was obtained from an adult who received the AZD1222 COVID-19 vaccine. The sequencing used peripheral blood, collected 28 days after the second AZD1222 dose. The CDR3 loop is CASSYSPQLRNEQYF. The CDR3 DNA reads TGTGCCAGCAGTTACTCGCCTCAACTACGTAACGAGCAGTACTTC.